This T cell receptor beta chain was captured in a study of CD8+ T cells in alopecia areata. Extracted RNA was reverse transcribed, and the resulting cDNA served as sequencing template. The method was immunoSEQ multiplex PCR; TCRdb's version includes in-frame clones alone and lacks a portion of them. The sample records 150,000 to 200,000 clones, 55% being singletons. Findings of the study overall: There were also resident alphabeta T cells of normal skin sequenced in scalp samples.

The germline V gene encodes CDR1 LGHNT and CDR2 FRNRAP. The CDR3 runs 19 residues. Trimming took 2 bases from V and 3 from J; bases not matched to a gene: 14. On this clone: Antigen: not known.

The sample consisted of CD4+ T cells sorted from blood. This sequence was found in a human donor in good health. This chain connects TRBV12-5 to TRBJ1-4; 8 nucleotides match TRBD1. The DNA of the CDR3 is TGTGCTAGTGGTTTGTGGGGGACAGGACGTGGCAGAGCTAATGAAAAACTGTTTTTT. Translation: CASGLWGTGRGRANEKLFF.